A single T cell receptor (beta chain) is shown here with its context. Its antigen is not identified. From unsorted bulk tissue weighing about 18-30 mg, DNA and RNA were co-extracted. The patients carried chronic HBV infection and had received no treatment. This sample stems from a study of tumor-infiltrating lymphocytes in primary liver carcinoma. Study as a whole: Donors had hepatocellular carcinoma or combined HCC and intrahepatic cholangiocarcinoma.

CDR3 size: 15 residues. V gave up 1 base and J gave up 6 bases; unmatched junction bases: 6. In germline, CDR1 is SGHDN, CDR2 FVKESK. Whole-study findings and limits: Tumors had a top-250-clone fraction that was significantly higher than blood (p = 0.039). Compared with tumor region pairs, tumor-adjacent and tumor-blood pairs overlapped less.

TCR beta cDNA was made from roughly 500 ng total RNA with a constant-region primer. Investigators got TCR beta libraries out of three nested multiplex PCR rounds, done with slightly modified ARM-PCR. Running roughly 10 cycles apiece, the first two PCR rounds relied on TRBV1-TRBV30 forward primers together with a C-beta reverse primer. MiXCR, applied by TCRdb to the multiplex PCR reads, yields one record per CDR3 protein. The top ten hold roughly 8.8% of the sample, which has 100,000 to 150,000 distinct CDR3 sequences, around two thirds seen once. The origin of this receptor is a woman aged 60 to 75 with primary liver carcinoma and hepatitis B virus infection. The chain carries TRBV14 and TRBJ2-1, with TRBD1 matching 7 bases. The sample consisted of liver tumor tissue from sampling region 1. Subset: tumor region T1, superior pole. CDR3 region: CASSQVIRQGNEQFF. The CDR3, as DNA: TGTGCCAGCAGCCAAGTTATCCGACAGGGCAATGAGCAGTTCTTC. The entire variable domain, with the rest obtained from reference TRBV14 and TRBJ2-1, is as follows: EAGVTQFPSHSVIEKGQTVTLRCDPISGHDNLYWYRRVMGKEIKFLLHFVKESKQDESGMPNNRFLAERTGGTYSTLKVQPAELEDSGVYFCASSQVIRQGNEQFFGPGTRLTVL.